This passage covers 29 T cell receptor beta chains from one sample sequenced in a study of OX40 agonist ivuxolimab in advanced cancers. Here immunoSEQ multiplex PCR was the method, and the copy in TCRdb shows in-frame clones only, minus some. The data show 55,000 to 65,000 clones, roughly 86% seen once. The sample here was CD4+ or CD8+ T cells sorted from blood, taken in a trial of the OX40 agonist ivuxolimab. The receptors were gathered from an adult with an advanced solid tumor such as melanoma, head and neck, liver or kidney cancer.

This chain connects TRBV7-9 to TRBJ2-1; the D is unclear. The CDR3 has 16 amino acids. V was pared by 5 bases and J by 0 bases, with 14 bases between. Germline assignment: CDR1 SEHNR and CDR2 FQNEAQ (reference sequence). The CDR3 spells CASSGVRQSSYNEQFF. The CDR3 DNA follows: TGTGCCAGCAGCGGTGTCAGGCAGAGCTCCTACAATGAGCAGTTCTTC. Complete variable domain (other parts from reference TRBV7-9 and TRBJ2-1): DTGVSQNPRHKITKRGQNVTFRCDPISEHNRLYWYRQTLGQGPEFLTYFQNEAQLEKSRLLSDRFSAERPKGSFSTLEIQRTEQGDSAMYLCASSGVRQSSYNEQFFGPGTRLTVL.

V is TRBV6-5 and J is TRBJ1-2; perhaps TRBD1 as D (5 bases). The CDR3 runs to 14 residues. Trimming pared 1 base from V and 8 bases from J, leaving 14 bases between. In germline, CDR1 is MNHEY, CDR2 SVGAGI. The CDR3 DNA reads as TGTGCCAGCAGTTACTGGGGGGGATTGGAGGGCTACACCTTC. Amino acid sequence: CASSYWGGLEGYTF.

The rearrangement links TRBV27 to TRBJ1-1, with TRBD1 as a possible D gene (5 bases). V shed 4 bases and J shed 0 bases, with 12 bases lying between them. CDR1 and CDR2 from the germline V gene are MNHEY and SMNVEV (reference sequence). This CDR3 is built from 15 residues. The CDR3 DNA reads as TGTGCCAGCAGTTCCCCGGGGGAGATGAACACTGAAGCTTTCTTT. Amino acids: CASSSPGEMNTEAFF.

The chain links TRBV5-4 to TRBJ1-3; 10 nucleotides line up with TRBD1. With V trimmed by 3 bases and J by 3 bases, 3 bases remained unmatched. Germline V gene lookup returns CDR1 SGHNT and CDR2 YYREEE (reference sequence). The CDR3 loop spans 15 amino acids. CDR3 sequence: CASSSRDRGGNTIYF. The CDR3 DNA reads TGTGCCAGCAGCTCCCGGGACAGGGGTGGAAACACCATATATTTT.

The chain links TRBV6-5 to TRBJ1-1, with D possibly being TRBD1 (6 bases). The ends were cut back, 7 bases at V and 8 bases at J, with 17 bases in the middle. This CDR3 is built from 13 residues. Germline V gene lookup returns CDR1 MNHEY and CDR2 SVGAGI. The CDR3 DNA is TGTGCCAGCAAGAGAGACAGGTCGAAGGAAGCTTTCTTT. It codes for CASKRDRSKEAFF.

J is TRBJ1-5 and V is TRBV21-1; the listed D gene, TRBD1, was not tested against the DNA. TRBV21-1 is given as a pseudogene. The CDR3 sequence is 17 residues long. CDR3 in DNA: TGTGCCAGCAGCAAGGTGGGGGCAGAACTAAGCAATCAGCCCCAGCATTTT. Its protein is CASSKVGAELSNQPQHF.

V and J are TRBV7-9 and TRBJ1-1; no clear D gene. There are 12 residues in the CDR3. Trimming stripped 5 bases from V and 3 bases from J, with 7 bases between. CDR1 is SEHNR, CDR2 FQNEAQ, per germline (reference sequence). The CDR3 nucleotides read TGTGCCAGCAGCCAAAGTGACACTGAAGCTTTCTTT. It specifies CASSQSDTEAFF.

CDR3 DNA: TGTGCCAGCTCACACCAAACAGGGAAATACACTGAAGCTTTCTTT. It is translated as CASSHQTGKYTEAFF. The V and J genes are TRBV18 and TRBJ1-1; a possible D gene is TRBD1 (6 bases). CDR3 length: 15 amino acids. The V gene's germline CDR1 is KGHSH and CDR2 LQKENI. Trimming removed 4 bases from V and 3 bases from J, with 15 bases in between.

This clone came up a few times. The chain carries TRBV5-1 and TRBJ1-1; no clear D gene. Trimming took 4 bases from V and 0 from J, leaving 10 bases between them. The germline gives CDR1 SGHRS, CDR2 YFSETQ. The CDR3 contains 14 residues. The CDR3 DNA reads TGCGCCAGCAGCAGGGCGGATATGAACACTGAAGCTTTCTTT. It translates to CASSRADMNTEAFF.

This clone is classed as medium-sized. This chain joins TRBV28 and TRBJ2-6; 7 bases agree with TRBD2. The CDR3 spans 15 residues. CDR1 is MDHEN, CDR2 SYDVKM, per germline. The J segment lost 2 bases and the V segment lost 2 bases, leaving 0 bases of the junction unmatched. The CDR3 region is CASSLSGAGANVLTF. As DNA, the CDR3 is TGTGCCAGCAGTTTAAGCGGGGCTGGGGCCAACGTCCTGACTTTC. The complete variable domain, with remaining parts taken from reference TRBV28 and TRBJ2-6, reads DVKVTQSSRYLVKRTGEKVFLECVQDMDHENMFWYRQDPGLGLRLIYFSYDVKMKEKGDIPEGYSVSREKKERFSLILESASTNQTSMYLCASSLSGAGANVLTFGAGSRLTVL.

In nucleotides, the CDR3 is TGTGCCTGGAGGGGACAGGGTACCGGGGAGCTGTTTTTT. This codes for CAWRGQGTGELFF. V usage is TRBV30 and J usage is TRBJ2-2; 9 nucleotides match TRBD1. The CDR3 has 13 amino acids. Germline V gene sequence: CDR1 GTSNPN, CDR2 SVGIG (reference sequence). J lost 5 bases, V lost 3 bases, and 1 base had no gene match.

A single count supports this clone. The chain combines TRBV5-1 with TRBJ2-5, with a weak D call TRBD2 (6 bases). Germline loops: CDR1 SGHRS, CDR2 YFSETQ. The V end was cut by 3 bases, the J end by 5 bases, with 14 bases between. The CDR3 runs 14 residues. The DNA of the CDR3 is TGCGCCAGCAGCTCAACAGGTGCGGGGGAGACCCAGTACTTC. This sequence encodes CASSSTGAGETQYF.

J is TRBJ2-3 and V is TRBV7-3; TRBD2 matches 7 bases. The CDR3 loop spans 15 amino acids. Germline CDR1 SGHTA, CDR2 FQGTGA. J gave up 3 bases and V 3 bases, and 6 bases lay outside the gene matches. The CDR3 region has the DNA TGTGCCAGCAGCTTCGGGGGGTCTGGTACAGATACGCAGTATTTT. Translated: CASSFGGSGTDTQYF. The full variable domain, its missing parts supplied by reference TRBV7-3 and TRBJ2-3, is GAGVSQTPSNKVTEKGKYVELRCDPISGHTALYWYRQSLGQGPEFLIYFQGTGAADDSGLPNDRFFAVRPEGSVSTLKIQRTERGDSAVYLCASSFGGSGTDTQYFGPGTRLTVL.

This chain joins TRBV25-1 and TRBJ1-3, with TRBD1 as a possible D gene (6 bases). Between the trimmed V and J ends, which lost 5 bases and 0 bases, there was a span of 11 bases. This CDR3 region has 15 residues. Germline V gene lookup returns CDR1 MGHDK and CDR2 SYGVNS. CDR3 in DNA: TGTGCCAGCAGTCCGGGACACGTCTCTGGAAACACCATATATTTT. As protein: CASSPGHVSGNTIYF.

The chain carries TRBV7-2 and TRBJ1-3, with D possibly matching TRBD1 (5 bases). This CDR3 is built from 15 residues. V was clipped by 5 bases and J by 0 bases, with 11 bases between them. Germline loops: CDR1 SGHTA, CDR2 FQGNSA. DNA of the CDR3: TGTGCCAGCAGCGCACGACAGTTCTCTGGAAACACCATATATTTT. Translated, it gives CASSARQFSGNTIYF.

The rearrangement uses TRBV4-1 and TRBJ2-6, with 9 bases identical to TRBD1. Germline trimming cut 0 bases from V and 0 bases from J; bases unmatched to any gene: 3. The V gene's germline CDR1 is MGHRA and CDR2 YSYEKL. The CDR3 covers 18 residues. The CDR3 region is CASSQEGQGSSGANVLTF. Here the CDR3 DNA reads TGCGCCAGCAGCCAAGAGGGACAGGGCAGCTCTGGGGCCAACGTCCTGACTTTC.

This chain's CDR3 is CASSPPWGQRAPYEQYF. As DNA, the CDR3 is TGCGCCAGCAGCCCCCCGTGGGGGCAGCGGGCCCCCTACGAGCAGTACTTC. The chain employs TRBV4-1 and TRBJ2-7; D tentatively fits TRBD1 or TRBD2 (6 bases each). The CDR3 extends over 17 amino acids. Trimming cost V 4 bases and J 2 bases, with 21 bases left between them. Germline CDR1 and CDR2: MGHRA and YSYEKL.

V is TRBV6-5 and J is TRBJ1-5; D remains unclear. The CDR3 is 15 residues long. The V gene's germline CDR1 is MNHEY and CDR2 SVGAGI. V was cut by 0 bases and J by 1 base, with 7 bases left in between. CDR3 sequence reads: CASSYSARSNQPQHF. As DNA, the CDR3 is TGTGCCAGCAGTTACTCGGCCCGCAGCAATCAGCCCCAGCATTTT.

The V and J genes are TRBV29-1 and TRBJ2-7; D is ambiguous. The CDR3 spans 11 residues. Trimming left V 3 bases short and J 6 bases short, with 9 bases between. Germline values: CDR1 SQVTM, CDR2 ANQGSEA. The CDR3 here is CSVDEDAEQYF. For the CDR3, the DNA is TGCAGCGTTGATGAGGACGCCGAGCAGTACTTC.

This clone appeared a single time. V usage is TRBV19 and J usage is TRBJ2-3; a weak D match, TRBD1 (5 bases). From germline, CDR1 is LNHDA and CDR2 SQIVND (reference sequence). Trimming pared 5 bases from V and 0 bases from J, leaving 15 bases between. The CDR3 runs 16 residues. CDR3 region: CASSVRQTPSTDTQYF. DNA of the CDR3: TGTGCCAGTAGTGTGCGACAGACACCCAGCACAGATACGCAGTATTTT. Full variable domain (outside the CDR3, taken from reference TRBV19 and TRBJ2-3): DGGITQSPKYLFRKEGQNVTLSCEQNLNHDAMYWYRQDPGQGLRLIYYSQIVNDFQKGDIAEGYSVSREKKESFPLTVTSAQKNPTAFYLCASSVRQTPSTDTQYFGPGTRLTVL.

The chain carries TRBV5-6 and TRBJ1-2, with TRBD1 matching 7 bases. The V gene's germline CDR1 is SGHDT and CDR2 YYEEEE. CDR3 size: 15 residues. With V trimmed by 4 bases and J by 2 bases, 8 bases remained unmatched. CDR3 sequence: CASSTGTVTNYGYTF. In DNA, the CDR3 is TGTGCCAGCAGCACCGGGACAGTCACGAACTATGGCTACACCTTC. The full variable domain, rest sourced from reference TRBV5-6 and TRBJ1-2, is DAGVTQSPTHLIKTRGQQVTLRCSPKSGHDTVSWYQQALGQGPQFIFQYYEEEERQRGNFPDRFSGHQFPNYSSELNVNALLLGDSALYLCASSTGTVTNYGYTFGSGTRLTVV.

The chain joins TRBV9 to TRBJ2-7; the D gene could be TRBD1 or TRBD2 (6 bases each). Germline CDR1 reads SGDLS; CDR2 reads YYNGEE. V was cut by 0 bases and J by 4 bases, with 14 bases left in between. This CDR3 has 15 residues. This chain's CDR3 is CASSVGPGAPYEQYF. The CDR3 region has the DNA TGTGCCAGCAGCGTAGGCCCGGGGGCGCCGTACGAGCAGTACTTC.

This chain joins TRBV15 and TRBJ2-5; D remains unclear. The CDR3 contains 13 residues. V lost 0 bases and J 4 bases, leaving 6 bases between the germline ends. Germline CDR1 reads LNHNV; CDR2 reads YYDKDF (reference sequence). CDR3 sequence reads: CATSRDGRETQYF. The CDR3 DNA follows: TGTGCCACCAGCAGAGACGGGCGAGAGACCCAGTACTTC.

The table lists this clone with a count of one. This rearrangement joins TRBV21-1 to TRBJ1-2; the D segment call TRBD1 is taken from the table without a DNA check. TRBV21-1 is a documented pseudogene. This CDR3 contains 14 residues. The CDR3 bases are TGTGCCAGCAACGGGACAGGGGGATGTTATGGCTACACCTTC. Translated: CASNGTGGCYGYTF.

The J gene is TRBJ2-1, the V gene TRBV7-2; D not certain. Trimming took off 3 bases at V and 10 bases at J, with 7 bases between the two ends. Germline V gene sequence: CDR1 SGHTA, CDR2 FQGNSA. The CDR3 runs to 11 residues. The CDR3 DNA reads as TGTGCCAGCAGCTTGACCCTAGAGCAGTTCTTC. Translated: CASSLTLEQFF.

The CDR3: CASGLGTGRANEKLFF. The CDR3 DNA reads TGTGCTAGTGGTTTGGGGACAGGCCGGGCGAATGAAAAACTGTTTTTT. The chain has TRBV12-5 and TRBJ1-4; 7 bases agree with TRBD1. Trimming removed 1 base from V and 5 bases from J; junction bases left unmatched: 7. The CDR3 has 16 amino acids. Germline CDR1 reads LGHNT; CDR2 reads FRNRAP.

The V call is TRBV9, the J call TRBJ1-6; possible D gene TRBD1, 6 bases. The CDR3 has 18 amino acids. The ends were cut back, 0 bases at V and 8 bases at J, with 21 bases in the middle. Germline V gene data show CDR1 as SGDLS and CDR2 as YYNGEE. DNA for the CDR3: TGTGCCAGCAGCGTAGGCCCCCGGGGGAGGGGGTTGGATTCACCCCTCCACTTT. Residues: CASSVGPRGRGLDSPLHF.

This chain links TRBV11-2 with TRBJ2-7, with D unresolved. With 2 bases removed from V and 2 bases from J, the gap between germline ends came to 13 bases. Germline V gene lookup returns CDR1 SGHAT and CDR2 FQNNGV. CDR3 length: 15 amino acids. CDR3 in DNA: TGTGCCAGCAGCTTAAGGGCTCTGGAAACCTACGAGCAGTACTTC. Amino acid sequence: CASSLRALETYEQYF. The whole variable domain, remainder taken from reference TRBV11-2 and TRBJ2-7, is EAGVAQSPRYKIIEKRQSVAFWCNPISGHATLYWYQQILGQGPKLLIQFQNNGVVDDSQLPKDRFSAERLKGVDSTLKIQPAKLEDSAVYLCASSLRALETYEQYFGPGTRLTVT.

The chain carries TRBV5-1 and TRBJ2-7; 7 nucleotides align to TRBD1. The CDR3 loop spans 13 amino acids. Trimming removed 4 bases from V and 5 bases from J; junction bases left unmatched: 6. CDR1 and CDR2 from the germline V gene are SGHRS and YFSETQ. Here the CDR3 reads CASSTETGNEQYF. CDR3 sequence (DNA): TGCGCCAGCAGCACCGAGACAGGGAACGAGCAGTACTTC.